A single sample gave rise to the 24 T cell receptor beta chains below, sequenced in a study of siplizumab effects on memory and regulatory T cells. Sequencing was performed with immunoSEQ multiplex PCR; in TCRdb, only in-frame clones are kept and a portion is missing. The sample holds over 80,000 clones, 85% to 95% seen once. Sequencing was carried out using non-Treg CD4+ T cells sorted from blood. Source of these receptors: a human donor in good health.

This CDR3 is CASSADSRAEAFF. The CDR3 bases are TGCGCCAGCAGTGCGGACAGCCGGGCTGAAGCTTTCTTT. This chain uses TRBV10-1 with TRBJ1-1, with a possible D match to TRBD1 (6 bases). CDR3 length: 13 residues. Germline CDR1 is WNHNN and CDR2 is SYGVQD (reference sequence). Trimming left V 4 bases short and J 6 bases short, with 12 bases between.

The chain links TRBV6-5 to TRBJ1-2; D may be TRBD1 (6 bases). V lost 7 bases and J lost 8, with 14 bases in between. The V gene's germline CDR1 is MNHEY and CDR2 SVGAGI. The CDR3 contains 12 residues. CDR3 residues: CASNSGGVGYTF. In DNA, the CDR3 is TGTGCCAGCAACTCGGGGGGCGTAGGCTACACCTTC.

The V and J genes are TRBV5-1 and TRBJ2-5; D call uncertain. CDR3 size: 12 residues. Trimming took off 2 bases at V and 5 bases at J, with 7 bases between the two ends. Germline CDR1 SGHRS, CDR2 YFSETQ. Here the CDR3 reads CASSLRTETQYF. In DNA form, the CDR3 reads TGCGCCAGCAGCTTACGTACGGAGACCCAGTACTTC.

This sequence joins TRBV6-1 and TRBJ1-2; D is uncertain. CDR1 is MNHNS, CDR2 SASEGT, per germline. Trimming removed 7 bases at V and 3 bases at J, with 9 bases between. This CDR3 has 12 amino acids. CDR3 bases: TGTGCCAGCACGACAAGGGACTATGGCTACACCTTC. This translates into CASTTRDYGYTF.

The chain couples TRBV5-1 to TRBJ2-3; D remains unclear. The V gene's germline CDR1 is SGHRS and CDR2 YFSETQ. V was trimmed by 2 bases and J by 2 bases, leaving 6 bases between them. The CDR3 runs 13 residues. CDR3 coding DNA: TGCGCCAGCAGCTTCCCTTCCACAGATACGCAGTATTTT. This encodes CASSFPSTDTQYF.

The chain joins TRBV6-1 to TRBJ1-1, with unresolved D. Trimming removed 10 bases at V and 3 bases at J, with 15 bases between. The germline V gene encodes CDR1 MNHNS and CDR2 SASEGT. The CDR3 runs 13 residues. CDR3 amino acids: CATLQKVDTEAFF. The CDR3 bases are TGTGCCACCCTCCAAAAGGTGGACACTGAAGCTTTCTTT.

This clone was seen once. The chain carries TRBV5-1 and TRBJ1-1; 8 bases are a match to TRBD1. Germline V gene lookup returns CDR1 SGHRS and CDR2 YFSETQ. The CDR3 is made up of 14 amino acids. The J segment lost 2 bases and the V segment lost 3 bases, leaving 3 bases of the junction unmatched. In DNA form, the CDR3 reads TGCGCCAGCAGCTACGGACAGGGTAACACTGAAGCTTTCTTT. It specifies CASSYGQGNTEAFF.

The rearrangement links TRBV4-1 to TRBJ2-3, with 9 positions matching TRBD2. Trimming removed 0 bases from V and 6 bases from J; junction bases left unmatched: 16. Germline assignment: CDR1 MGHRA and CDR2 YSYEKL. This CDR3 has 19 amino acids. The CDR3, as DNA: TGCGCCAGCAGCCAAGAGACTAGCGGAGGACCTCCCCCCCCCGATACGCAGTATTTT. This encodes CASSQETSGGPPPPDTQYF.

V and J are TRBV30 and TRBJ2-5, with 9 bases identical to TRBD1. The CDR3 totals 13 residues. Per germline, CDR1 GTSNPN and CDR2 SVGIG (reference sequence). With V trimmed by 2 bases and J by 5 bases, 3 bases remained unmatched. The CDR3 DNA sequence: TGTGCCTGGAGTTACAGGGGGCGTGAGACCCAGTACTTC. Translation gives CAWSYRGRETQYF.

The rearrangement joins TRBV10-3 to TRBJ1-5; no reliable D call. The V end was cut by 6 bases, the J end by 4 bases, with 13 bases between. Germline V gives CDR1 ENHRY, CDR2 SYGVKD. CDR3 length equals 14 residues. As DNA, the CDR3 is TGTGCCATCAGAGGGTCGGACGGGAATCAGCCCCAGCATTTT. As protein: CAIRGSDGNQPQHF.

This clone was detected once. The V call is TRBV6-5, the J call TRBJ2-1; the D gene is possibly TRBD2 (5 bases). The germline gives CDR1 MNHEY, CDR2 SVGAGI. The CDR3 has 15 amino acids. V was cut by 0 bases and J by 9 bases, with 15 bases left in between. The CDR3 sequence is CASSYSREYPLEQFF. As DNA, the CDR3 is TGTGCCAGCAGTTACTCGAGGGAGTATCCCCTTGAGCAGTTCTTC.

This chain uses TRBV4-2 with TRBJ1-1, with D possibly being TRBD1 (5 bases). Per germline, CDR1 LGHNA and CDR2 YNFKEQ. CDR3 size: 17 residues. Trimming pared 0 bases from V and 4 bases from J, leaving 18 bases between. For the CDR3, the DNA is TGTGCCAGCAGCCAAGATGAGAGGAGGGGTTGGGGCACTGAAGCTTTCTTT. This gives the protein CASSQDERRGWGTEAFF.

The V and J genes are TRBV28 and TRBJ2-1, with 7 positions matching TRBD2. V trimming: 6 bases; J trimming: 3 bases; junction bases outside the gene matches: 8. This CDR3 has 15 residues. The germline CDR1 and CDR2 sequences are MDHEN and SYDVKM. The CDR3 region is CASSNTGGRYNEQFF. The DNA of the CDR3 is TGTGCCAGCAGCAATACGGGGGGACGCTACAATGAGCAGTTCTTC.

The genes are TRBV19 and TRBJ2-7; possibly TRBD1 or TRBD2 for D (5 bases each). The CDR3 totals 13 residues. The germline V gene encodes CDR1 LNHDA and CDR2 SQIVND (reference sequence). V lost 3 bases and J 3 bases, leaving 9 bases between the germline ends. The CDR3 loop is CASSIGDHYEQYF. DNA for the CDR3: TGTGCCAGTAGTATCGGGGACCACTACGAGCAGTACTTC.

The chain links TRBV13 to TRBJ1-1, with D tentatively TRBD1 (5 bases). The CDR3 is 15 amino acids. Germline V gives CDR1 PRHDT, CDR2 FYEKMQ (reference sequence). Trimming took 0 bases from V and 6 from J, leaving 14 bases between them. CDR3 region: CASSLGLRVGAEAFF. The CDR3 DNA sequence: TGTGCCAGCAGCTTAGGGTTGCGGGTAGGGGCTGAAGCTTTCTTT. Full variable domain (outside the CDR3, taken from reference TRBV13 and TRBJ1-1): AAGVIQSPRHLIKEKRETATLKCYPIPRHDTVYWYQQGPGQDPQFLISFYEKMQSDKGSIPDRFSAQQFSDYHSELNMSSLELGDSALYFCASSLGLRVGAEAFFGQGTRLTVV.

The chain couples TRBV19 to TRBJ1-3; TRBD1 aligns across 7 bases. The CDR3 loop spans 14 amino acids. The germline V gene has CDR1 LNHDA and CDR2 SQIVND (reference sequence). Losses at the gene ends were 5 bases for V and 4 bases for J; bases not matched to a gene: 5. In DNA, the CDR3 is TGTGCCAGTAGTCTCCTGGACAGGGGAAACACCATATATTTT. The encoded protein is CASSLLDRGNTIYF.

This clone was counted a single time. The chain is built from TRBV11-2 and TRBJ2-5; D perhaps matches TRBD1 (5 bases). CDR3 length: 13 amino acids. V shed 5 bases and J shed 5 bases, with 12 bases lying between them. Germline-derived CDR1 and CDR2 are SGHAT and FQNNGV. The CDR3 bases are TGTGCCAGCAGCCTCAGGGCTATCGAGACCCAGTACTTC. Encoded protein: CASSLRAIETQYF.

CDR3: CASTRAGGPLSSGEQFF. CDR3 coding DNA: TGTGCCAGCACTCGAGCGGGAGGGCCTCTGAGCTCGGGTGAGCAGTTCTTC. This sequence joins TRBV14 and TRBJ2-1, with TRBD2 matching over 10 bases. Germline values: CDR1 SGHDN, CDR2 FVKESK. V was pared by 7 bases and J by 9 bases, with 18 bases of the junction left unmatched. The CDR3 has 17 residues.

The J gene is TRBJ2-3, the V gene TRBV7-2; D is possibly TRBD1 (6 bases). The germline CDR1 and CDR2 sequences are SGHTA and FQGNSA. Between the trimmed V and J ends, which lost 4 bases and 7 bases, there was a span of 9 bases. This CDR3 spans 12 amino acids. The CDR3 coding sequence is TGTGCCAGCAGCTCTGACAGGAATACGCAGTATTTT. Its protein is CASSSDRNTQYF.

This sequence joins TRBV5-4 and TRBJ1-1; TRBD1 might be the D (5 bases). V was trimmed by 4 bases and J by 1 base, leaving 23 bases between them. There are 18 residues in the CDR3. Germline loops: CDR1 SGHNT, CDR2 YYREEE (reference sequence). The CDR3 sequence: CASSLRRQGWVWNTEAFF. CDR3 coding DNA: TGTGCCAGCAGCCTTCGGAGGCAGGGCTGGGTTTGGAACACTGAAGCTTTCTTT.

This clone was seen once. J is TRBJ2-3 and V is TRBV28, with a tentative D call TRBD2 (6 bases). The CDR3 runs 14 residues. V lost 7 bases to trimming and J lost 0 bases, with 11 bases between them. Germline V gene lookup returns CDR1 MDHEN and CDR2 SYDVKM. CDR3 nucleotides: TGTGCCAGCACCTGGGGGACTAGCACAGATACGCAGTATTTT. Amino acid sequence: CASTWGTSTDTQYF.

The chain carries TRBV28 and TRBJ1-3; TRBD1 aligns across 7 bases. Germline values: CDR1 MDHEN, CDR2 SYDVKM. The CDR3 consists of 21 residues. After removal of 3 bases from V and 3 bases from J, the junction contained 23 bases not matched to a gene. CDR3 amino acids: CASSLGQSFSRGVVGGNTIYF. CDR3 in DNA: TGTGCCAGCAGTTTGGGACAGTCTTTCTCAAGGGGGGTTGTAGGTGGAAACACCATATATTTT.

The chain carries TRBV11-2 and TRBJ2-5; a weak D match, TRBD2 (5 bases). Per germline, CDR1 SGHAT and CDR2 FQNNGV. The CDR3 covers 14 residues. Trimming removed 5 bases from V and 10 bases from J, with 20 bases in between. The DNA for the CDR3 is TGTGCCAGCAGCCCGACGATTGGCCCGGGAATCCAGTACTTC. Translation: CASSPTIGPGIQYF.

This chain connects TRBV5-1 to TRBJ2-3; D might be TRBD2 (6 bases). V lost 2 bases to trimming and J lost 7 bases, with 20 bases between them. The germline CDR1 and CDR2 sequences are SGHRS and YFSETQ. This CDR3 is 16 amino acids long. The CDR3 DNA sequence: TGCGCCAGCAGCTTTGTCTCTAGCGCCAACCTGTATACGCAGTATTTT. It is translated as CASSFVSSANLYTQYF.